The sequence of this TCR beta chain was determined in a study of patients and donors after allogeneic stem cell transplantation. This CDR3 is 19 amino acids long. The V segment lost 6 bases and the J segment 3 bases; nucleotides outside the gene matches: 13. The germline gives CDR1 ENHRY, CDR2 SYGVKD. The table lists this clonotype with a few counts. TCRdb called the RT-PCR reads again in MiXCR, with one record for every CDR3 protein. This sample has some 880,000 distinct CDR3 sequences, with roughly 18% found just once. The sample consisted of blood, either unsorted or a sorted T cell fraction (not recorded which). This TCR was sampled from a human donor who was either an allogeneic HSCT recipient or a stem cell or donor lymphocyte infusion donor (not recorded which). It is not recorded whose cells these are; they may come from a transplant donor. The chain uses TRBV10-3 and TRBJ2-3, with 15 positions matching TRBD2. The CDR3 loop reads CAIRSGGTSGGYRTDTQYF. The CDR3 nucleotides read TGTGCCATCAGGTCCGGAGGGACTAGCGGGGGGTATAGGACAGATACGCAGTATTTT.